This record looks at one T cell receptor (beta chain) sequence and its context. The antigen is not known. Generated by immunoSEQ multiplex PCR, the TCRdb table keeps only in-frame clones and is missing some. The table includes roughly 70,000 clones, about 94% detected once. This specimen belongs to a study of PD-1 blockade in classical Hodgkin lymphoma. The germline CDR1 and CDR2 sequences are KGHSH and LQKENI. The CDR3 loop spans 18 amino acids. V was shortened by 1 base and J by 1 base, with 17 bases between the two germline ends. General study points: Underlying causes for the observed repertoire differences were not defined, possibly disease activity or prior therapy. TCR diversity at baseline was reported to be reduced in newly diagnosed patients relative to healthy donors.

Documented time point: newly diagnosed, previously untreated cHL patient sample. Comparators were PBMCs taken from newly diagnosed, untreated classical Hodgkin lymphoma. This receptor was identified in a human donor with classical Hodgkin lymphoma. The chain links TRBV18 to TRBJ2-1; D is ambiguous. The sequenced sample was peripheral blood mononuclear cells (PBMCs). The CDR3 coding sequence is TGTGCCAGCTCACCACGGATATTCTCTTATAATTCCTACAATGAGCAGTTCTTC. This translates into CASSPRIFSYNSYNEQFF.